What follows is one T cell receptor beta chain and its context. One entry per CDR3 protein results from TCRdb running MiXCR on the 5' RACE reads. This table holds 520,000 or so distinct CDR3 sequences, approximately 22% found once. The CDR3 has 18 residues. V gave up 6 bases and J gave up 4 bases, with 24 bases separating them. From germline, CDR1 is SGHAT and CDR2 FQDESV (reference sequence). These data originate in a study of identical twins. Healthy Caucasians alone served as donors. These sequences were also reported in another study, on T cells expressing NK-cell markers. That paper adds: Obtained from sorted CD3+CD56+NKG2C+, CD3+CD56+NKG2C- and CD3+CD56-NKG2C+ T cells were the TCR beta repertoires. Seven of the eight sequenced donors were classified as HCMV-seropositive, and one was classified as seronegative. The authors restricted sorting to alpha-beta TCR T cells with an anti-gamma-delta TCR antibody in several experiments.

The sequence was obtained from a woman under 30 in good health. Sequencing input: CD4+ T cells sorted from blood. The rearrangement uses TRBV11-1 and TRBJ2-2; possible D gene TRBD1, 6 bases. CDR3 protein: CASRTHSFRTVLTGELFF. CDR3 sequence (DNA): TGTGCCAGCAGAACCCACTCGTTCCGGACAGTCCTCACCGGGGAGCTGTTTTTT.